This TCR beta chain was sequenced during a study of sequential checkpoint blockade in melanoma. Study as a whole: Randomization was 1:1 between first-line nivolumab→ipilimumab and ipilimumab→nivolumab.

The sample holds many counts of this clone. The treatment here: randomized to nivolumab then ipilimumab (arm A) or the reverse (arm B). The assay was immunoSEQ multiplex PCR, and TCRdb's table has in-frame clones only and misses some. The sample holds 4,200 or so clones; 23% are singletons and the top ten take around 15%. The CDR3 is 15 residues long. Germline lookup yields CDR1 SGHNT and CDR2 YENEEA. J lost 3 bases, V lost 5 bases, and 8 bases had no gene match. The material sequenced was tumor tissue (inferred from file names), taken from a patient given nivolumab and ipilimumab in sequence. This chain links TRBV11-3 with TRBJ2-7, with 9 bases identical to TRBD1. The source of this sequence is a human donor with melanoma. This chain's CDR3 is CASSRTPGQGYEQYF. CDR3 nucleotides: TGTGCCAGCAGCCGTACTCCGGGACAGGGCTACGAGCAGTACTTC. The full variable domain, completed using reference TRBV11-3 and TRBJ2-7, is EAGVVQSPRYKIIEKKQPVAFWCNPISGHNTLYWYLQNLGQGPELLIRYENEEAVDDSQLPKDRFSAERLKGVDSTLKIQPAELGDSAVYLCASSRTPGQGYEQYFGPGTRLTVT.